The 32 T cell receptor beta chains listed next were all sequenced from one sample in a study of graft-versus-host responses after intestinal transplantation. The antigens these receptors bind are not known. TCRdb's copy holds only in-frame clones and misses some; the assay was immunoSEQ multiplex PCR. There are around 40,000 clones in the sample; about 95% occur only once, and around 0.53% lies in the top ten. Sample: unstimulated CD8+ T cells sorted from spleen or lymph node cells, taken before transplant. The receptors stem from a human donor who was the organ donor for an intestinal transplant.

This clone appeared a few times. The chain employs TRBV15 and TRBJ2-1; 7 nucleotides match TRBD2. This CDR3 contains 16 residues. Germline CDR1 reads LNHNV; CDR2 reads YYDKDF (reference sequence). V was pared by 3 bases and J by 0 bases, with 5 bases of the junction left unmatched. This CDR3 reads CATSSGGGSSYNEQFF. The CDR3 region has the DNA TGTGCCACCAGCAGTGGGGGGGGGAGCTCCTACAATGAGCAGTTCTTC.

V usage is TRBV9 and J usage is TRBJ2-3, with D perhaps TRBD2 (5 bases). V was pared by 1 base and J by 2 bases, with 8 bases between. Looked up from germline, CDR1 is SGDLS and CDR2 is YYNGEE. The CDR3 contains 14 residues. CDR3 loop: CASSVMTTTDTQYF. CDR3 coding DNA: TGTGCCAGCAGCGTAATGACTACCACAGATACGCAGTATTTT.

V is TRBV27 and J is TRBJ2-7; the match to TRBD1 covers 8 bases. CDR1 MNHEY and CDR2 SMNVEV come from the germline V gene (reference sequence). This CDR3 is 15 amino acids long. V dropped 4 bases and J dropped 4; count of bases not matched to a gene: 9. In DNA form, the CDR3 reads TGTGCCAGCAGTTCTGGGACAGGTTCAACTTACGAGCAGTACTTC. Residues: CASSSGTGSTYEQYF.

This chain joins TRBV11-2 and TRBJ2-5; D remains unclear. The J call is doubtful: the DNA matches TRBJ2-7 better. Germline lookup yields CDR1 SGHAT and CDR2 FQNNGV. The CDR3 spans 15 residues. The CDR3 spells CASSLSVGNLYEQYF. The CDR3 coding sequence is TGTGCCAGCAGCTTAAGCGTGGGGAACCTCTACGAGCAGTACTTC.

The J gene is TRBJ1-1, the V gene TRBV29-1, with D possibly being TRBD1 (6 bases). V shed 7 bases and J shed 5 bases, with 17 bases lying between them. This CDR3 has 13 residues. CDR1 and CDR2 (germline): SQVTM, ANQGSEA. The CDR3 sequence is CSDVQGGATEAFF. In DNA form, the CDR3 reads TGCAGCGACGTACAGGGCGGGGCGACTGAAGCTTTCTTT.

This chain uses TRBV2 with TRBJ2-4; the D is unclear. V was trimmed by 8 bases and J by 4 bases, leaving 9 bases between them. The CDR3 is made up of 12 amino acids. Germline values: CDR1 SNHLY, CDR2 FYNNEI. The CDR3, as DNA: TGTGCCAGCGGACCGGCAAAAAACATTCAGTACTTC. Translation: CASGPAKNIQYF.

The chain combines TRBV11-2 with TRBJ2-5; D gene uncertain. This CDR3 is 15 amino acids long. Trimming cost V 0 bases and J 5 bases, with 13 bases left between them. The germline V gene has CDR1 SGHAT and CDR2 FQNNGV. For the CDR3, the DNA is TGTGCCAGCAGCTTAGATCCAGCCAATCTGGAGACCCAGTACTTC. Translated: CASSLDPANLETQYF.

This chain joins TRBV4-3 and TRBJ2-1; 12 nucleotides match TRBD2. V lost 0 bases to trimming and J lost 6 bases; unmatched junction nucleotides: 18. Germline assignment: CDR1 LGHNA and CDR2 YSLEER. This CDR3 comprises 21 residues. CDR3 bases: TGCGCCAGCAGCCAAGAGAGTAACTGGACTAGCGGGACAGGGGAAGTCAATGAGCAGTTCTTC. Amino acid sequence: CASSQESNWTSGTGEVNEQFF.

The chain joins TRBV6-5 to TRBJ1-2; D gene unclear. The V gene lost 8 bases and the J gene lost 3 bases, with 10 bases spanning the gap. The CDR3 is 12 amino acids. The germline V gene has CDR1 MNHEY and CDR2 SVGAGI. CDR3 nucleotides: TGTGCCAGCCAAGACGGCTACTATGGCTACACCTTC. It codes for CASQDGYYGYTF.

The chain combines TRBV18 with TRBJ1-1; D may be TRBD1 (6 bases). Per germline, CDR1 KGHSH and CDR2 LQKENI. CDR3 length: 15 residues. The V gene lost 5 bases and the J gene lost 3 bases, with 16 bases spanning the gap. The CDR3 here is CASSKWDNRDTEAFF. Written as DNA, the CDR3 is TGTGCCAGCTCAAAATGGGATAACAGGGACACTGAAGCTTTCTTT.

The J gene is TRBJ1-2, the V gene TRBV5-3; maybe TRBD1 (5 bases). TRBV5-3 falls under the ORF class, with uncertain function. The CDR3 runs to 13 residues. V dropped 5 bases and J dropped 2 bases, with 10 bases sitting between them. CDR3 bases: TGTGCCAGAAGACCGACAGAAAACTATGGCTACACCTTC. It specifies CARRPTENYGYTF.

J is TRBJ2-1 and V is TRBV7-9, with D unclear. V dropped 1 base and J dropped 2 bases, with 18 bases sitting between them. CDR3 length equals 18 residues. Germline V CDR1 and CDR2: SEHNR, FQNEAQ (reference sequence). The CDR3: CASSLEYRPRGTYNEQFF. The CDR3 region has the DNA TGTGCCAGCAGCTTAGAGTATCGGCCCCGTGGAACCTACAATGAGCAGTTCTTC.

The chain employs TRBV2 and TRBJ1-6; D is possibly TRBD1 (6 bases). In germline, CDR1 is SNHLY, CDR2 FYNNEI. This CDR3 is 16 amino acids long. V was pared by 3 bases and J by 3 bases, with 12 bases between. In DNA, the CDR3 is TGTGCCAGCAGTGACCTAGGACAGATCTATAATTCACCCCTCCACTTT. Encoded protein: CASSDLGQIYNSPLHF.

The chain has TRBV10-3 and TRBJ1-1; no clear D gene. This CDR3 spans 13 amino acids. The V end lost 4 bases, the J end lost 7 bases, and 13 bases lay between the germline ends. Germline V lookup: CDR1 ENHRY, CDR2 SYGVKD. The CDR3: CAISVGNPSEAFF. For the CDR3, the DNA is TGTGCCATCAGTGTCGGGAACCCAAGTGAAGCTTTCTTT.

The chain couples TRBV7-2 to TRBJ1-1; TRBD1 matches at 12 bases. The CDR3 covers 16 residues. From germline, CDR1 is SGHTA and CDR2 FQGNSA. Germline trimming cut 1 base from V and 5 bases from J; bases unmatched to any gene: 5. The CDR3 loop is CASSLEGTGGWTEAFF. The CDR3 DNA follows: TGTGCCAGCAGCTTAGAGGGGACAGGGGGCTGGACTGAAGCTTTCTTT.

The CDR3 reads CAWTQGGEQYF. DNA for the CDR3: TGTGCCTGGACCCAGGGAGGCGAGCAGTACTTC. The J gene is TRBJ2-7, the V gene TRBV30; D might be TRBD2 (6 bases). CDR1 is GTSNPN, CDR2 SVGIG, per germline (reference sequence). The CDR3 has 11 residues. Trimming shortened V by 4 bases and J by 6 bases, and 10 bases separated the two germline ends. Together with reference TRBV30 and TRBJ2-7, the CDR3 gives the full variable domain: SQTIHQWPATLVQPVGSPLSLECTVEGTSNPNLYWYRQAAGRGLQLLFYSVGIGQISSEVPQNLSASRPQDRQFILSSKKLLLSDSGFYLCAWTQGGEQYFGPGTRLTVT.

The chain joins TRBV7-6 to TRBJ2-7; D may be TRBD1 or TRBD2 (6 bases each). Trimming removed 5 bases at V and 5 bases at J, with 16 bases between. The germline V gene encodes CDR1 SGHVS and CDR2 FNYEAQ. The CDR3 sequence is 14 residues long. The CDR3 protein is CASSQRGALDEQYF. The CDR3 region has the DNA TGTGCCAGCAGCCAAAGGGGGGCATTGGACGAGCAGTACTTC.

This chain uses TRBV20-1 with TRBJ1-2; unclear D gene. Trimming pared 5 bases from V and 4 bases from J, leaving 2 bases between. The CDR3 has 9 residues. The germline gives CDR1 DFQATT, CDR2 SNEGSKA (reference sequence). DNA of the CDR3: TGCAGTGCTTCCTATGGCTACACCTTC. Protein: CSASYGYTF.

The rearrangement joins TRBV9 to TRBJ2-3; 7 nucleotides line up with TRBD1. Losses at the gene ends were 0 bases for V and 5 bases for J; bases not matched to a gene: 3. CDR3 length: 14 amino acids. The germline V gene has CDR1 SGDLS and CDR2 YYNGEE. The CDR3 coding sequence is TGTGCCAGCAGCGTAGAGGGGGCGGGAGATACGCAGTATTTT. It specifies CASSVEGAGDTQYF.

The V and J genes are TRBV5-1 and TRBJ2-3, with TRBD2 as a possible D gene (5 bases). Germline V gene sequence: CDR1 SGHRS, CDR2 YFSETQ. The CDR3 covers 17 residues. The V end was cut by 2 bases, the J end by 0 bases, with 16 bases between. The CDR3 nucleotides read TGCGCCAGCAGCTTCGAAACCGGGAAACCTAGCACAGATACGCAGTATTTT. It translates to CASSFETGKPSTDTQYF.

V gene TRBV4-1 combines with J gene TRBJ2-7; a weak D match, TRBD1 (6 bases). Trimming removed 0 bases from V and 5 bases from J, with 17 bases in between. The CDR3 totals 16 residues. CDR1 is MGHRA, CDR2 YSYEKL, per germline. CDR3 protein: CASSQEGSFEGDEQYF. For the CDR3, the DNA is TGCGCCAGCAGCCAAGAGGGTAGTTTCGAGGGGGACGAGCAGTACTTC.

The V gene is TRBV4-3, the J gene TRBJ1-1, with TRBD1 as a possible D gene (5 bases). Germline values: CDR1 LGHNA, CDR2 YSLEER. CDR3 length: 13 residues. The ends were cut back, 3 bases at V and 2 bases at J, with 7 bases in the middle. Here the CDR3 reads CASSQGGNTEAFF. CDR3 DNA sequence: TGCGCCAGCAGCCAGGGGGGTAACACTGAAGCTTTCTTT.

V and J are TRBV19 and TRBJ2-2, with 12 positions matching TRBD2. Trimming removed 5 bases from V and 3 bases from J; junction bases left unmatched: 4. There are 16 residues in the CDR3. Germline-derived CDR1 and CDR2 are LNHDA and SQIVND (reference sequence). DNA for the CDR3: TGTGCCAGTAGTGAAGGACTAGCGGGGTACACCGGGGAGCTGTTTTTT. Translating gives CASSEGLAGYTGELFF.

The chain carries TRBV19 and TRBJ2-2, with D possibly being TRBD2 (7 bases). The CDR3 loop spans 14 amino acids. CDR1 and CDR2 from the germline V gene are LNHDA and SQIVND (reference sequence). V was trimmed by 5 bases and J by 3 bases, leaving 10 bases between them. CDR3 DNA: TGTGCCAGTAGTTTAGGGGGGGACACCGGGGAGCTGTTTTTT. As protein: CASSLGGDTGELFF.

The rearrangement joins TRBV2 to TRBJ2-5, with 7 bases that match TRBD2. CDR3 length: 16 amino acids. Germline V lookup: CDR1 SNHLY, CDR2 FYNNEI. Trimming cost V 3 bases and J 2 bases; bases outside gene matches: 9. CDR3 region: CASSDTSGNLQETQYF. Written as DNA, the CDR3 is TGTGCCAGCAGTGATACGAGCGGGAACCTACAAGAGACCCAGTACTTC.

The V call is TRBV9, the J call TRBJ2-7, with 7 bases lining up with TRBD1. The V and J ends lost 4 bases and 6 bases, in that order; junction bases with no gene match: 10. The CDR3 is 14 amino acids. CDR1 and CDR2 from the germline V gene are SGDLS and YYNGEE. CDR3 coding DNA: TGTGCCAGCAGCCCCGGCGTTACAGGGGCCGAGCAGTACTTC. It is translated as CASSPGVTGAEQYF.

The genes are TRBV6-4 and TRBJ1-1, with TRBD1 matching over 7 bases. With V trimmed by 6 bases and J by 5 bases, 12 bases remained unmatched. Germline V CDR1 and CDR2: MRHNA, SNTAGT. This CDR3 is 15 amino acids long. CDR3 coding DNA: TGTGCCAGCAGAGCAGACGACAGGGTTCTGACTGAAGCTTTCTTT. This codes for CASRADDRVLTEAFF.

This chain connects TRBV4-2 to TRBJ2-5; D not certain. This CDR3 is 15 amino acids long. The germline gives CDR1 LGHNA, CDR2 YNFKEQ. The V end was cut by 0 bases, the J end by 4 bases, with 12 bases between. CDR3 residues: CASSQDELRPETQYF. The CDR3 region has the DNA TGTGCCAGCAGCCAAGATGAACTCCGTCCAGAGACCCAGTACTTC.

There are a few counts of this clone. The chain carries TRBV4-3 and TRBJ2-3; 10 bases match TRBD2. The CDR3 has 18 residues. Trimming at V came to 1 base and at J to 2 bases, leaving 9 bases not matched to a gene. Germline CDR1 LGHNA, CDR2 YSLEER. The chain's CDR3 is CASSQGSGGSTFTDTQYF. The CDR3 region has the DNA TGCGCCAGCAGCCAAGGTAGCGGGGGGTCGACGTTCACAGATACGCAGTATTTT.

The V call is TRBV4-2, the J call TRBJ2-1; 7 bases fit TRBD2. CDR1 LGHNA and CDR2 YNFKEQ come from the germline V gene. The V segment lost 1 base and the J segment 4 bases; nucleotides outside the gene matches: 7. The CDR3 spans 16 residues. CDR3 sequence: CASSQGGGYEYNEQFF. CDR3 coding DNA: TGTGCCAGCAGCCAAGGGGGGGGTTATGAATACAATGAGCAGTTCTTC.

The rearrangement links TRBV4-2 to TRBJ2-7; 11 bases fit TRBD2. Looked up from germline, CDR1 is LGHNA and CDR2 is YNFKEQ. Losses at the gene ends were 3 bases for V and 3 bases for J; bases not matched to a gene: 4. The length of the CDR3 is 15 residues. The CDR3 coding sequence is TGTGCCAGCAGCCAGGGGACTAGCGGAATCTACGAGCAGTACTTC. Its protein product is CASSQGTSGIYEQYF.

The chain recombines TRBV7-6 with TRBJ2-3, with a tentative D call TRBD2 (6 bases). V was pared by 1 base and J by 3 bases, with 17 bases between. The CDR3 is 17 amino acids. Germline assignment: CDR1 SGHVS and CDR2 FNYEAQ. DNA for the CDR3: TGTGCCAGCAGCTTAGTCGTTGACGGGAGCGGTACAGATACGCAGTATTTT. This sequence encodes CASSLVVDGSGTDTQYF.